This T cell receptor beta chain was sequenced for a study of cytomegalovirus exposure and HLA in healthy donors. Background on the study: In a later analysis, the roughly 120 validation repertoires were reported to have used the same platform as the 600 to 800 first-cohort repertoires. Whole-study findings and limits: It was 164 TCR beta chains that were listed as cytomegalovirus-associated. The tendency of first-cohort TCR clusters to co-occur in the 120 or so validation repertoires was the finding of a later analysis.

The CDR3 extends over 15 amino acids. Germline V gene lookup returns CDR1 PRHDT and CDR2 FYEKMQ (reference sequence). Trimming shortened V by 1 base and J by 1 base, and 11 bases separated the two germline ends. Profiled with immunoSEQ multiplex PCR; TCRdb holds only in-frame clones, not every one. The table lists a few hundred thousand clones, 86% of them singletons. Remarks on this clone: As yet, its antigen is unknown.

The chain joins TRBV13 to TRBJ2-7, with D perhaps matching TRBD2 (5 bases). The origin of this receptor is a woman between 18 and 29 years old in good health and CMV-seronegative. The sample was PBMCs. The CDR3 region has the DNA TGTGCCAGCAGCTTAGTAGGCGGGCGATCCTACGAGCAGTACTTC. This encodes CASSLVGGRSYEQYF.